Sequencing of this T cell receptor beta chain was carried out in a study of shared clonotypes between healthy human individuals (dated by TCRdb to 2019 to 2021). A note on the overall study: The cohort included three men and two women between 18 and 49 years of age. The study deeply sequenced blood TCR repertoires of five healthy adults to estimate repertoire size and the extent of clonotype sharing between individuals. To increase sequencing depth and limit assay-specific biases, TCR repertoire library preparation and sequencing were carried out by different laboratories using diverse techniques. Leukapheresis yielded between about 0.94 and 8.9 billion PBMCs per donor. What the study reported, not specific to this receptor: Sampling was restricted to blood, and TCR repertoires in tissue are likely to differ from TCR repertoires in blood. Pairwise subsampling led to the expectation that sequencing depth would affect the degree of clonotype sharing among donors. The small number of donors limited the genetic and exposure-history diversity represented.

Worth noting for this clone: Its binding antigen is unknown. One base away there is no much larger clone; base qualities are not given.

From the cysteine through the phenylalanine, the CDR3 covers 18 amino acids. Only the CDR3 DNA is retained, 54 bases long and in frame from the first base. The donors were healthy, HIV-negative adults who had no recently reported acute infections or vaccinations. Only Caucasian adults living in Nashville, Tennessee, USA were represented among the donors. For unsorted samples, about 90 million PBMCs were counted and genomic DNA was extracted with the QIAamp DNA Blood Mini kit. Blood was obtained by leukapheresis, after which PBMCs were separated by Ficoll-Histopaque density gradient centrifugation and cryopreserved in liquid nitrogen vapor phase. TCR CDR3 regions were amplified from genomic DNA by multiplex PCR using the deep immunoSEQ assay. Extracted genomic DNA from each cell subset was spread evenly across all wells of several immunoSEQ 96-well plates, with each plate serving as a replicate. Each replicate PCR for unsorted PBMC received roughly 300 ng genomic DNA, equal to 25,000 to 30,000 T cell genomes. Unsorted PBMC genomic DNA was sequenced across ten immunoSEQ deep assay plates. Purified libraries were measured with a Qubit 3.0 fluorometer, size-checked on a Bioanalyzer 2100, and measured again with the KAPA Library Quantification kit. A separate single-read 150-cycle Illumina NextSeq 550 flow cell was used to sequence each immunoSEQ 96-well plate. The paper's data handling went like this. Because the immunoSEQ output included only junctional sequences and no quality scores, the filtering could not be the same as the filtering used for full-length reads. To assign V/J genes and CDR3, sequences were annotated against IMGT germline references using PyIR, a Python wrapper for IgBLAST v1.9. Reads were filtered out if the reads had weak V/J assignments (E-value above 1e-6), no CDR3, stop codons, out-of-frame junctions, or ambiguous translated residues. A V3J clonotype was defined by an identical inferred V gene, J gene, and CDR3 amino acid sequence. The percentage overlap between two repertoires was calculated by dividing the number of shared unique clonotypes by the size of the smaller repertoire. RTK rarefaction, the Chao1 estimator, and Recon v2.1 estimates of unobserved clonotypes were used to assess repertoire richness. TCRdb stores this immuneACCESS table with in-frame sequences only. Part of the clones is absent; in the studies checked, under half of the shortfall reflects unresolved V genes, and no reason is known for the rest. From that table come the V and J calls and clone size; the DNA was used to work out D and trimming. A total of a few hundred thousand clones appear in this sample, roughly 85% of them only once. The top ten clones comprise 10% to 15% of the sample.

The V gene is TRBV12-2 and the J gene is TRBJ2-1; the table gives TRBD2 as D, unverified against the DNA. TRBV12-2 is a documented pseudogene. The receptor was derived from a woman between 40 and 50 years old in good health. Some clones in this sample may be carry-over from other donors' samples. Specimen: PBMCs. The DNA is as follows: TGTGCAAGTCGCTTAGGGGCTCGAGGGAGCGGGAGGTCCAATGAGCAGTTCTTC. Its product reads: CASRLGARGSGRSNEQFF.